This T cell receptor (beta chain) emerged from a study of cytomegalovirus exposure and HLA in healthy donors. Vbeta (60) and Jbeta (13) primers were used in the PCR. Method: immunoSEQ multiplex PCR; TCRdb's copy keeps in-frame clones and lacks some. Here the sample spans just under 150,000 clones, over 75% being singletons. Study results and caveats: High specificity and sensitivity for cytomegalovirus status were reported for the classifier. Immune exposure information comprised only CMV serostatus.

On this clone: Its antigen is not known.

The donors comprised healthy bone marrow donors. The trim removed 4 bases at V and 4 bases at J, leaving 5 bases unmatched. The germline gives CDR1 SGHAT, CDR2 FQNNGV. The CDR3 totals 14 residues. This TCR derives from a woman in her twenties or thirties in good health and CMV-seronegative. V and J are TRBV11-2 and TRBJ1-1, with 8 nucleotides matching TRBD1. The sample taken for sequencing was PBMCs. This CDR3 is CASSSGQGSTEAFF. DNA for the CDR3: TGTGCCAGCAGCTCCGGACAGGGAAGCACTGAAGCTTTCTTT.